This T cell receptor (beta chain) was observed in a study of T-cell reconstitution after alpha-beta-depleted transplantation in children. Unique molecular identifiers were used to barcode this TCRbeta library. TCRdb used MiXCR to reprocess the PCR reads, holding one entry per CDR3 protein. The sample has 85,000 to 120,000 distinct CDR3 sequences; roughly 7.1% are singletons. This clonotype was seen repeatedly, ten times or more. Its specificity is unknown. Study-wide findings and caveats: The high TCRbeta diversity at day 60 in some patients came from surviving recipient T cells and thymic progenitors. Newly produced T cells mostly accounted for T-cell counts and diversity one year post-transplant.

The sequence derives from a boy between 2 and 15 years old with acute lymphoblastic leukemia, due to receive a stem cell transplant. Sequencing used PBMCs, obtained before TCRalphabeta/CD19-depleted stem cell transplant.

CDR3 in amino acids: CASLQGGDEQYF. Written as DNA, the CDR3 is TGTGCCAGCCTACAGGGGGGAGACGAGCAGTACTTC. The gene calls are TRBV2 and TRBJ2-7; 8 nucleotides align to TRBD1. Per germline, CDR1 SNHLY and CDR2 FYNNEI. Unmatched junction bases numbered 5, after V lost 8 bases and J lost 5 bases. The CDR3 contains 12 residues.